This T cell receptor (beta chain) is drawn from a study of cytomegalovirus exposure and HLA in healthy donors. Study-level findings and limits: The authors later found TCR association rates varying by HLA locus, with DRB1 most and HLA-C fewest.

With respect to this clone: Its specificity is not known.

The J segment lost 4 bases and the V segment lost 0 bases, leaving 5 bases of the junction unmatched. Germline CDR1 and CDR2: SGDLS and YYNGEE. This CDR3 contains 15 residues. PCR primers comprised 60 Vbeta and 13 Jbeta primers. Profiled with immunoSEQ multiplex PCR; TCRdb holds only in-frame clones, not every one. The sample contains roughly 130,000 clones, roughly 84% of which appear only once. The sequence derives from a boy between 10 and 17 years old in good health and CMV-seronegative. The chain uses TRBV9 and TRBJ1-2, with 8 bases identical to TRBD1. The specimen sequenced was PBMCs. CDR3 residues: CASSVVETGAYGYTF. The CDR3, as DNA: TGTGCCAGCAGCGTAGTCGAGACAGGGGCCTATGGCTACACCTTC. Complete variable domain (other parts from reference TRBV9 and TRBJ1-2): DSGVTQTPKHLITATGQRVTLRCSPRSGDLSVYWYQQSLDQGLQFLIQYYNGEERAKGNILERFSAQQFPDLHSELNLSSLELGDSALYFCASSVVETGAYGYTFGSGTRLTVV.